This T cell receptor beta chain was obtained from a study of T cells after posttransplantation cyclophosphamide. General study points: After PTCy, TRB diversity resembled that of CNI/methotrexate controls. Skin or GI-infiltrating T cells shared few TRB sequences with blood. Donor-recipient repertoire similarity was low at 1-2 months, rising over year one.

This clone was seen a few times. Its specificity is not known. Treatment was busulfan-fludarabine conditioning, a marrow graft, and cyclophosphamide on days +3 and +4. TCRdb's table, derived via immunoSEQ multiplex PCR, lists solely in-frame clones and lacks some. The sample lists more than 8,500 clones, more than 70% seen once, with around 23% in the top ten. This TCR came from a female patient aged 35 to 55 who received an allogeneic stem cell transplant from an unrelated donor, was CMV-positive, and had no GVHD. T cells may partly derive from the graft donor. The starting material was PBMCs, obtained after allogeneic stem cell transplant with posttransplant cyclophosphamide.

CDR3 residues: CASTRDRGLSEAFF. The CDR3 bases are TGTGCCAGTACTAGGGACAGGGGATTGTCTGAAGCTTTCTTT. V is TRBV19 and J is TRBJ1-1, with 10 bases fitting TRBD1. Germline-derived CDR1 and CDR2 are LNHDA and SQIVND (reference sequence). The V segment lost 7 bases and the J segment 6 bases; nucleotides outside the gene matches: 8. The CDR3 is made up of 14 amino acids.